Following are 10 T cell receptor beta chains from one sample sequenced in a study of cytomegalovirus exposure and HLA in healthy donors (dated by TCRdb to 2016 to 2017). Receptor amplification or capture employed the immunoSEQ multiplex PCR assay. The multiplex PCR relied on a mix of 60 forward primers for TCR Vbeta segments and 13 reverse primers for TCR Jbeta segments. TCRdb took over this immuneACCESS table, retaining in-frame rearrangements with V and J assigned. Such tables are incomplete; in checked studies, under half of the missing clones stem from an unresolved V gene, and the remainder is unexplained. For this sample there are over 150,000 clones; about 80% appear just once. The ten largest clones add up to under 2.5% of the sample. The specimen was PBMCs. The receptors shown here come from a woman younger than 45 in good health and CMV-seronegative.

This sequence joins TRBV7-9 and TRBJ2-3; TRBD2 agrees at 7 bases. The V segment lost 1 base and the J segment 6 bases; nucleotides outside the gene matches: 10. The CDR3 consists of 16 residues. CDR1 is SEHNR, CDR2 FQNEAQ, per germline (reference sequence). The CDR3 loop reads CASSLVGGSLLDTQYF. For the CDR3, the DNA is TGTGCCAGCAGCTTAGTCGGGGGGTCTCTTCTGGATACGCAGTATTTT.

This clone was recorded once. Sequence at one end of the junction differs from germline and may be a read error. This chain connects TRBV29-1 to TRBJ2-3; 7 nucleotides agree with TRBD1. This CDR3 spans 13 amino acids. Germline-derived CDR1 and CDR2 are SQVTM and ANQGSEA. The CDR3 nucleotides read TGCAGCGTTGATGTAGGGGGCACGGATACGCAGTATTTT. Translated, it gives CSVDVGGTDTQYF.

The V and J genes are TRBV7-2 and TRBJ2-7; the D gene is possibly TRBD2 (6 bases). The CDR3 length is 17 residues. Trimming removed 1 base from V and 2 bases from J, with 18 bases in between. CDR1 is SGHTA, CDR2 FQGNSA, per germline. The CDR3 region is CASSLGGGAPYPYEQYF. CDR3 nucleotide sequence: TGTGCCAGCAGCTTAGGGGGAGGCGCCCCTTATCCCTACGAGCAGTACTTC.

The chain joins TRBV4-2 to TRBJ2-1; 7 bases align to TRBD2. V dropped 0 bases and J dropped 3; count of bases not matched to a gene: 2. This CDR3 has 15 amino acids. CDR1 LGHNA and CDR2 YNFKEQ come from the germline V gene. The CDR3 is CASSQDQRDYNEQFF. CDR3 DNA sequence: TGTGCCAGCAGCCAAGACCAGCGGGACTACAATGAGCAGTTCTTC.

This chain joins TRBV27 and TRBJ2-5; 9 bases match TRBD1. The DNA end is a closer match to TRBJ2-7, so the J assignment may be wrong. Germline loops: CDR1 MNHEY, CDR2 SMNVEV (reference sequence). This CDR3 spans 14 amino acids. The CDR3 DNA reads TGTGCCAGCAGTTCAGGACAGGGGTCCTACGAGCAGTACTTC. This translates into CASSSGQGSYEQYF.

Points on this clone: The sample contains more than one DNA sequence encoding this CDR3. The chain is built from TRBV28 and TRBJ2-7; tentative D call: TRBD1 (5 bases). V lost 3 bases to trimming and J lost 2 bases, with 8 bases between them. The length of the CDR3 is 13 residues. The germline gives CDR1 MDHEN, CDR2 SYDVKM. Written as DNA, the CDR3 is TGTGCCAGCAGTTTGCCAGGGACCTACGAGCAGTACTTC. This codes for CASSLPGTYEQYF.

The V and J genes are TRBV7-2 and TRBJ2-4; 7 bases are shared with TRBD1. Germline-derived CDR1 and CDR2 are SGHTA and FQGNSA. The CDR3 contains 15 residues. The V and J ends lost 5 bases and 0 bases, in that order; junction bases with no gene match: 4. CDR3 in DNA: TGTGCCAGCAGCGGACAGGTTCTAGCCAAAAACATTCAGTACTTC. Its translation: CASSGQVLAKNIQYF.

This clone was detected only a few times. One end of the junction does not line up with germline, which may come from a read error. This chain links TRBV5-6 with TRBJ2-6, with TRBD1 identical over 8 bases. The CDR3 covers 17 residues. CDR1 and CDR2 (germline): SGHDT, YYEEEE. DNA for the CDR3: TGTGCCAGCAGCCCGAGGACAGGGATCTCTGGGGCCAACGGCCTGACTTTC. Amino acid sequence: CASSPRTGISGANGLTF.

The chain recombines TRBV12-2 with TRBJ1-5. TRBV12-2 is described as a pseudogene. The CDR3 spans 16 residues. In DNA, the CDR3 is TGTGCAAGTCGCTTAGCAGTCCTCGAACCACGGCAGCCCCAGCATTTT. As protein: CASRLAVLEPRQPQHF.

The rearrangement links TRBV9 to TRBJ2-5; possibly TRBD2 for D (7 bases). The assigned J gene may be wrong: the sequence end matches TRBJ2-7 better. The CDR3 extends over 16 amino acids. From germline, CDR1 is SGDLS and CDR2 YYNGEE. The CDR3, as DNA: TGTGCCAGCAGCGTTTCGGTCGGGGAGGGGGACTACGAGCAGTACTTC. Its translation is CASSVSVGEGDYEQYF.